The clone carrying this TCR beta chain appeared a single time. The data belong to a study of blood T cells in healthy people across ages. V was clipped by 7 bases and J by 10 bases; unmatched bases: 8. There are 15 residues in the CDR3. Combining a sample-barcoded 5' primer with a J-beta primer mix, a second PCR ran for about 7 to 11 cycles. The yield of each sample was at least 3 million CDR3-containing paired-end reads. TCRdb reanalysed the 5' RACE reads using MiXCR and keeps one entry per CDR3 protein. The sample shows some 890,000 distinct CDR3 sequences, 29% of them seen only once. Every sample yielded at least 7 million isolated PBMCs. The sample was also linked to a second study, of T cells of mothers and their children. That paper adds: Input to cDNA synthesis comprised all extracted RNA, at a ratio of roughly 1.6 ug per 15 ul.

The TCR was taken from a woman between 40 and 55 years old in good health. Sample: blood. The rearrangement uses TRBV12-3 or TRBV12-4 and TRBJ1-6; 12 bases line up with TRBD1. The CDR3 region is CASTGDRGLRSPLHF. In DNA form, the CDR3 reads TGTGCCAGCACCGGGGACAGGGGGCTAAGGTCACCCCTCCACTTT.